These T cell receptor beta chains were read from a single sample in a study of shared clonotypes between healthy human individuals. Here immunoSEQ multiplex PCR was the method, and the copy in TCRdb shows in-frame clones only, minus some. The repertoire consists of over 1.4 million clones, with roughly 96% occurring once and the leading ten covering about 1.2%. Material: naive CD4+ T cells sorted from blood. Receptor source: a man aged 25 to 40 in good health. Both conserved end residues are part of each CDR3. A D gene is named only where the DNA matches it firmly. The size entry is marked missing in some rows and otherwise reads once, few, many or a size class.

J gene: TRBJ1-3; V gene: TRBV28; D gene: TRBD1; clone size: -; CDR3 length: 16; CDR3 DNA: TGTGCCAGCAGTCCCCTACTAACAGGGGCTGGAAACACCATATATTTT; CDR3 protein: CASSPLLTGAGNTIYF
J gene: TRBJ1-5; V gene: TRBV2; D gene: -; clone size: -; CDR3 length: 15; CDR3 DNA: TGTGCCAGCAGTGAAATGGACGGGAGCAATCAGCCCCAGCATTTT; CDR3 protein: CASSEMDGSNQPQHF
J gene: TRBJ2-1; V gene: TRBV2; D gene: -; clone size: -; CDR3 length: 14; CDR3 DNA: TGTGCCAGCAGTGCGGACTACATCTACAATGAGCAGTTCTTC; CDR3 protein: CASSADYIYNEQFF
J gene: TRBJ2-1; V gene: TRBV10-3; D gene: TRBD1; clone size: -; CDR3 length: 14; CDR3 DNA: TGTGCCATCAATGAACAGGGGTCCTACAATGAGCAGTTCTTC; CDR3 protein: CAINEQGSYNEQFF
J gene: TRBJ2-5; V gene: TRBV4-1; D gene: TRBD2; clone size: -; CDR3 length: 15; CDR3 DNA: TGCGCCAGCAGCCAACTTGGACTAGCGGGAGAGACCCAGTACTTC; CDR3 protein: CASSQLGLAGETQYF
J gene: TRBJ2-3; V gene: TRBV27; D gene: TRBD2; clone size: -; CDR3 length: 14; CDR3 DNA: TGTGCCAGCGGTCTCGGACTAGCTGCAGATACGCAGTATTTT; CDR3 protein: CASGLGLAADTQYF
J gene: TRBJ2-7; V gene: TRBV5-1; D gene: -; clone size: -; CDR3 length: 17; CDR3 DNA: TGCGCCAGCAGCTTGGTCCTTGAGTCCACAGTAGGCCACGAGCAGTACTTC; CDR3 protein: CASSLVLESTVGHEQYF
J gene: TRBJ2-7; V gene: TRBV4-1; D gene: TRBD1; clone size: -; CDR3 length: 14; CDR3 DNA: TGCGCCAGCAGTCCAGACAGGGCTTCCTACGAGCAGTACTTC; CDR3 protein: CASSPDRASYEQYF
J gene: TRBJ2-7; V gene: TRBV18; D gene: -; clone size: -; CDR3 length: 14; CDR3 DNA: TGTGCCAGCTCACCTACGGCAGAACACTACGAGCAGTACTTC; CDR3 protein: CASSPTAEHYEQYF
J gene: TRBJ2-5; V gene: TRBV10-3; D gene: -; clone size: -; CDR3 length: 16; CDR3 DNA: TGTGCCATCACCCAAAACCGGGACTCTACGAAAGAGACCCAGTACTTC; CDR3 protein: CAITQNRDSTKETQYF
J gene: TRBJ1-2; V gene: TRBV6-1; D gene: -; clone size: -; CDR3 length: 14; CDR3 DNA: TGTGCCAGCAGTGAAGCGCAGGGAGGATATGGCTACACCTTC; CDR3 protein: CASSEAQGGYGYTF
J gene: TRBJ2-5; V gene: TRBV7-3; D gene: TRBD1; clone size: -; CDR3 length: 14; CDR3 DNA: TGTGCCAGCAGCTCTGGACCCAGGGGGGAGACCCAGTACTTC; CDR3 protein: CASSSGPRGETQYF
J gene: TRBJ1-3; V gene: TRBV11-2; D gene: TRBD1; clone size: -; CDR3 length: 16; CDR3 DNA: TGTGCCAGCAGCTTCGGACAGGGGAGCTCTGGAAACACCATATATTTT; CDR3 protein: CASSFGQGSSGNTIYF
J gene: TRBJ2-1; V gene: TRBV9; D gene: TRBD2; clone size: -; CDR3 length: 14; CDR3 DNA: TGTGCCAGCAGCGCCGACCCTCTAGCGGGTGAGCAGTTCTTC; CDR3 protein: CASSADPLAGEQFF
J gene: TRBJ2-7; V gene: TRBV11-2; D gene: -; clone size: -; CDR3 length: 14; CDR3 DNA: TGTGCCAGCAGCCAGTCAGGGGGGCGTACGGAGCAGTACTTC; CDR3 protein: CASSQSGGRTEQYF
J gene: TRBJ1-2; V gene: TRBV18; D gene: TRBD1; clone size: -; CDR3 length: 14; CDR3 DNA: TGTGCCAGCTCACCCGGGACAGGGGATAATGGCTACACCTTC; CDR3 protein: CASSPGTGDNGYTF
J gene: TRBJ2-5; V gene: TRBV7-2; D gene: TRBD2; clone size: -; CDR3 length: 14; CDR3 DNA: TGTGCCAGCAGCTTCGGGGGGAGTATGGAGACCCAGTACTTC; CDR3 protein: CASSFGGSMETQYF
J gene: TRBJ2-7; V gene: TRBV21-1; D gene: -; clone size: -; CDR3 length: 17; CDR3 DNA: TGTGCCAGCAGCAAAGAACAGATCCGGGACAGGGGCTACGAGCAGTACTTC; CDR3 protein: CASSKEQIRDRGYEQYF
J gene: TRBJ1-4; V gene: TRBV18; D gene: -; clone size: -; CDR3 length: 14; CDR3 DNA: TGTGCCAGCTCACCCCGGGACCGCTCGGAAAAACTGTTTTTT; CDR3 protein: CASSPRDRSEKLFF
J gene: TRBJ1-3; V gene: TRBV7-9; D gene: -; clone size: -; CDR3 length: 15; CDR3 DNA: TGTGCCAGCAGCTATTTGGGCAGAAACGGAAACACCATATATTTT; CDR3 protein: CASSYLGRNGNTIYF
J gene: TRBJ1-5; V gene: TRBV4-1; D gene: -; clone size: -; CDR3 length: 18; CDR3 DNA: TGCGCCAGCAGCATGCGGGACTCTCGAACTGGGGGCAATCAGCCCCAGCATTTT; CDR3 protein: CASSMRDSRTGGNQPQHF
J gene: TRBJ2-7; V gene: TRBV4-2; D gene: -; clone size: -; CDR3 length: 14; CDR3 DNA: TGTGCCAGCAGCCAAGCGGCTAGAGCGTACGAGCAGTACTTC; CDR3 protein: CASSQAARAYEQYF
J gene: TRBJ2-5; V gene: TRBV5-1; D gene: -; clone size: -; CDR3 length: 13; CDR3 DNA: TGCGCCAGCAGCTTGCGTGTACAAGAGACCCAGTACTTC; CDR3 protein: CASSLRVQETQYF
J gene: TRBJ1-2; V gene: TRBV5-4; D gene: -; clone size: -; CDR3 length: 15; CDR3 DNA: TGTGCCAGCAGCTTGGATGGACAGTTCTCCAATGGCTACACCTTC; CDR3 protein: CASSLDGQFSNGYTF
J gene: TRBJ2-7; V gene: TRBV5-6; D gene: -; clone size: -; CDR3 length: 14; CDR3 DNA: TGTGCCAGCAGCTTTTCACCCGATAACCACGAGCAGTACTTC; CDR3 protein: CASSFSPDNHEQYF
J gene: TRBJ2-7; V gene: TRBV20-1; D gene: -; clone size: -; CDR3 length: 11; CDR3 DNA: TGCAGTGCTCCTGAACCCCACGAGCAGTACTTC; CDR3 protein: CSAPEPHEQYF
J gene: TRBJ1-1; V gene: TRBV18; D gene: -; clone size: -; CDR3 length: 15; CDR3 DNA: TGTGCCAGCTCCAACCAGCGGGACATAAACACTGAAGCTTTCTTT; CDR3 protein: CASSNQRDINTEAFF
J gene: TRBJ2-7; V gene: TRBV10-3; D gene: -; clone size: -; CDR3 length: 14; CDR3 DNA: TGTGCCATCAGTGGACAGGTAGGCTCCTACGAGCAGTACTTC; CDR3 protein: CAISGQVGSYEQYF
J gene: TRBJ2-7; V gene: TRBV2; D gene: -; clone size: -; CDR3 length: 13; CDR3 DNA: TGTGCCAGCAGTAGGGACGGTGCCTACGAGCAGTACTTC; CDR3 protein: CASSRDGAYEQYF
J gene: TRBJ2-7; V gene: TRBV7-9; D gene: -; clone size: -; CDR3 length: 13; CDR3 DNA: TGTGCCAGCAGCTTTAGGGGGGACTACGAGCAGTACTTC; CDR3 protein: CASSFRGDYEQYF
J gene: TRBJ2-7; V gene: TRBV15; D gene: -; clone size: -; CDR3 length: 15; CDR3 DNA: TGTGCCACCAGCAGAGATTATAGTGAGGGGGACGAGCAGTACTTC; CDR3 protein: CATSRDYSEGDEQYF
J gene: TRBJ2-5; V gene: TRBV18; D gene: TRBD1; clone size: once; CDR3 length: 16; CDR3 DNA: TGTGCCAGCTCACAATCCTTCGCAGGGGGCGGCGAGACCCAGTACTTC; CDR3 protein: CASSQSFAGGGETQYF
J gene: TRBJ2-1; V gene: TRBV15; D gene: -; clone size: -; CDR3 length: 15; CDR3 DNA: TGTGCCACCAGCAGAGATAGAGGGGCGCACAATGAGCAGTTCTTC; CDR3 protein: CATSRDRGAHNEQFF
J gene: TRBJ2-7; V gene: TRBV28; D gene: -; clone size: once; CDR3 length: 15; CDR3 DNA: TGTGCCAGCAGTTTACTTCTGGGGGGTAGGTACGAGCAGTACTTC; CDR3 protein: CASSLLLGGRYEQYF
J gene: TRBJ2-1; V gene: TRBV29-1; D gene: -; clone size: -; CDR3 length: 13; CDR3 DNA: TGCAGCGTTGAAAGACTAGGATTGAATGAGCAGTTCTTC; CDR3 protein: CSVERLGLNEQFF
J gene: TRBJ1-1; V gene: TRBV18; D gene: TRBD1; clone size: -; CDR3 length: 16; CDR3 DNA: TGTGCCAGCTCCCGTGGGACAGGGCGTATGAACACTGAAGCTTTCTTT; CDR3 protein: CASSRGTGRMNTEAFF
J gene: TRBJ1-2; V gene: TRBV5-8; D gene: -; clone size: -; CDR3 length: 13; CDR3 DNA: TGTGCCAGCAGCTTGGGACAGGCGCGGGGCTACACCTTC; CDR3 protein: CASSLGQARGYTF
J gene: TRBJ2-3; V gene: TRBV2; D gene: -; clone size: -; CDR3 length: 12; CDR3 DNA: TGTGCCAGCAAAAAAGACACAGATACGCAGTATTTT; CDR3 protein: CASKKDTDTQYF
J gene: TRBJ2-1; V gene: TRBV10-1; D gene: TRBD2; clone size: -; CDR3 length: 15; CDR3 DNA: TGCGCCAGCAGTGATGGCGGGAGGATCTACAATGAGCAGTTCTTC; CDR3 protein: CASSDGGRIYNEQFF
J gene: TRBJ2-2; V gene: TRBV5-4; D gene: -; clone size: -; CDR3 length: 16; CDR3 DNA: TGTGCCAGCAGCCCCCGCACCCAGGTCGGTTTGGGGGAGCTGTTTTTT; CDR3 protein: CASSPRTQVGLGELFF
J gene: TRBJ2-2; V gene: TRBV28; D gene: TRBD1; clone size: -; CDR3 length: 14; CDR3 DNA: TGTGCCAGCAGTGAACAGGGGATGGCCGGGGAGCTGTTTTTT; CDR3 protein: CASSEQGMAGELFF
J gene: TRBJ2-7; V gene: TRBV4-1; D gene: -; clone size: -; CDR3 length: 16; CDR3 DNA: TGCGCCAGCAGCCAGGGGGTTAGGACAGCCATGGGCGAGCAGTACTTC; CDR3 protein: CASSQGVRTAMGEQYF
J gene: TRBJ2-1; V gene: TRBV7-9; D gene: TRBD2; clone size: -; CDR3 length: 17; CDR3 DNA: TGTGCCAGCACCTTCGGGACTAGCGGGGGGGTTTTGGATGAGCAGTTCTTC; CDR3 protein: CASTFGTSGGVLDEQFF
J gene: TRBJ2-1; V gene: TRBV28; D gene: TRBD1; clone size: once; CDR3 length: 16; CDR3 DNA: TGTGCCAGTCAGGGCCTGGGACAGGGGTTGTCCAATGAGCAGTTCTTC; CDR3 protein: CASQGLGQGLSNEQFF
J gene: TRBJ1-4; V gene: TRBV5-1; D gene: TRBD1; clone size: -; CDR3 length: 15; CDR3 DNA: TGCGCCAGCAGCTTGGGGACAGGCCCTAATGAAAAACTGTTTTTT; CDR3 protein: CASSLGTGPNEKLFF
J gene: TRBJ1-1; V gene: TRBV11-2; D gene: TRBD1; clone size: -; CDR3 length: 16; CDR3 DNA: TGTGCCAGCAGCCGACGGGGCAGGGGGCACGACAGTGAAGCTTTCTTT; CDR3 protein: CASSRRGRGHDSEAFF
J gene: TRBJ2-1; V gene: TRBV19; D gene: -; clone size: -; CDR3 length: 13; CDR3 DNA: TGTGCCAGTAGTATAACCCATTCGGATGAGCAGTTCTTC; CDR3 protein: CASSITHSDEQFF
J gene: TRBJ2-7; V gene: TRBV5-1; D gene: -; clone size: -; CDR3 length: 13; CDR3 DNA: TGCGCCAGCAGCTTGGAGGGGGTCCCTGAGCAGTACTTC; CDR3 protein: CASSLEGVPEQYF
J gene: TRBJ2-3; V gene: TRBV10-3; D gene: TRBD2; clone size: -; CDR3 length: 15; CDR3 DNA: TGTGCCATCAGTCCGGGACTAGCGGGATCAGATACGCAGTATTTT; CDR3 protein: CAISPGLAGSDTQYF
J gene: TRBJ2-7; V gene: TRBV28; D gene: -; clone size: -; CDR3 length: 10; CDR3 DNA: TGTGCCAGCAGTAAGTACGAGCAGTACTTC; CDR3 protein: CASSKYEQYF
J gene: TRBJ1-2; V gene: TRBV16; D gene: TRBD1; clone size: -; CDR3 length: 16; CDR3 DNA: TGTGCCAGCAGCACAACCTATAGACAGGGGGAAAATGGCTACACCTTC; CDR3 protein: CASSTTYRQGENGYTF
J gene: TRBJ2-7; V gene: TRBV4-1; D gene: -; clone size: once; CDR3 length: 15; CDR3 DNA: TGCGCCAGCAGCCAAGAGGACTATGAGCGTACGAAGCAGTACTTC; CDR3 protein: CASSQEDYERTKQYF
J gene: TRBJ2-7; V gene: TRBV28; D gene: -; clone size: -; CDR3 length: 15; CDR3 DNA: TGTGCCAGCTGCCCGGGGGACCAGCGATACTACGAGCAGTACTTC; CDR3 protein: CASCPGDQRYYEQYF
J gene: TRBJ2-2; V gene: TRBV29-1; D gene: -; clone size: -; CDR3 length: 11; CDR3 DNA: TGCAGCGTTGTCGGGTTCGGGGAGCTGTTTTTT; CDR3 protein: CSVVGFGELFF
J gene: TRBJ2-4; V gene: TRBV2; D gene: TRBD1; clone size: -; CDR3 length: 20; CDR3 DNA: TGTGCCAGCAGTGAAGCGTCAAGGACAGGGTGGGAACTAGCCAAAAACATTCAGTACTTC; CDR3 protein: CASSEASRTGWELAKNIQYF